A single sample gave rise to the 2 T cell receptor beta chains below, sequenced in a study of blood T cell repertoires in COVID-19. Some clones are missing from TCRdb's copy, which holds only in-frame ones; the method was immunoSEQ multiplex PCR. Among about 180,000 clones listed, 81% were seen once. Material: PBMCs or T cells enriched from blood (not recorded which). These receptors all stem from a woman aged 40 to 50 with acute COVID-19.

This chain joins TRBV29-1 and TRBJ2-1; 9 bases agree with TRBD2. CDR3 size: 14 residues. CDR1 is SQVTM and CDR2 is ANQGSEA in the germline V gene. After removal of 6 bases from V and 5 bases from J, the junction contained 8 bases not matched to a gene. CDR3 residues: CSVTAGGLNNEQFF. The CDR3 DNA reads TGCAGCGTAACAGCGGGGGGTTTGAACAATGAGCAGTTCTTC.

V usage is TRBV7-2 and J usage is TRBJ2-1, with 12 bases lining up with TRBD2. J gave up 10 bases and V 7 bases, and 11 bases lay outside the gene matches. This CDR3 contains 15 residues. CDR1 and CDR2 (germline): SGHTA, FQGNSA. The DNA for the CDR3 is TGTGCCAGCACCCGACTAGCGGGAGAAGCGTTAGAGCAGTTCTTC. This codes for CASTRLAGEALEQFF.